These 31 T cell receptor beta chains were all obtained from the same sample, sequenced in a study of monozygotic twins with cystic fibrosis (dated by TCRdb to the early 2020s). The library was built by means of the immunoSEQ multiplex PCR assay. In its TCRdb copy, this immuneACCESS table keeps in-frame sequences only and misses some clones. Where compared with another copy, unresolved V genes explain less than half of these, and the others have no known cause. The sample records around 33,000 clones, roughly 84% of which are singletons. Of the sample, under 2% is held by the ten largest clones. The material sequenced was blood. The receptor source for this set is a girl between 2 and 10 years old with cystic fibrosis.

This chain uses TRBV5-5 with TRBJ2-7; D unresolved. Trimming stripped 0 bases from V and 3 bases from J, with 13 bases between. This CDR3 contains 15 residues. Germline V gene sequence: CDR1 SGHKS, CDR2 YYEKEE (reference sequence). The CDR3 nucleotides are TGTGCCAGCAGCTTGGGCGCCCTAGGCGTCTACGAGCAGTACTTC. It specifies CASSLGALGVYEQYF. The whole variable domain, filled in from reference TRBV5-5 and TRBJ2-7, reads DAGVTQSPTHLIKTRGQQVTLRCSPISGHKSVSWYQQVLGQGPQFIFQYYEKEERGRGNFPDRFSARQFPNYSSELNVNALLLGDSALYLCASSLGALGVYEQYFGPGTRLTVT.

This clone was counted once. The rearrangement joins TRBV30 to TRBJ2-1, with 11 bases that match TRBD2. Germline V gene sequence: CDR1 GTSNPN, CDR2 SVGIG (reference sequence). The CDR3 covers 15 residues. V trimming: 3 bases; J trimming: 7 bases; junction bases outside the gene matches: 8. This chain's CDR3 is CAWSLLAGVRNEQFF. The CDR3 DNA reads TGTGCCTGGAGCCTACTAGCGGGGGTCCGGAATGAGCAGTTCTTC.

The chain carries TRBV21-1 and TRBJ1-4. TRBV21-1 is noted as a pseudogene. The CDR3 spans 19 residues. DNA for the CDR3: TGTGCCAGCAGCCAAGAAGGCAGAGGTGGTGTGGGAACTAATGAAAAACTGTTTTTT. Its translation is CASSQEGRGGVGTNEKLFF.

CDR3 residues: CASSLVGPNTEAFF. As DNA, the CDR3 is TGCGCCAGCAGCTTGGTAGGGCCGAACACTGAAGCTTTCTTT. The rearrangement joins TRBV5-1 to TRBJ1-1; D gene unclear. Germline V CDR1 and CDR2: SGHRS, YFSETQ. There are 14 residues in the CDR3. V was shortened by 0 bases and J by 1 base, with 7 bases between the two germline ends.

The rearrangement links TRBV7-9 to TRBJ1-1; TRBD1 might be the D (6 bases). CDR3 length: 16 residues. Germline CDR1 is SEHNR and CDR2 is FQNEAQ (reference sequence). Trimming removed 3 bases at V and 6 bases at J, with 20 bases between. The CDR3 DNA reads as TGTGCCAGCAGCTTGGCAGGGGCGCGGTCCGTCGCTGAAGCTTTCTTT. Translation gives CASSLAGARSVAEAFF.

The V gene is TRBV19, the J gene TRBJ2-1; D is unresolved. The V end was cut by 5 bases, the J end by 3 bases, with 17 bases between. This CDR3 has 16 residues. The germline V gene encodes CDR1 LNHDA and CDR2 SQIVND (reference sequence). The CDR3 loop reads CASSAHSPTGYNEQFF. The CDR3 nucleotides are TGTGCCAGTAGTGCCCACAGCCCGACCGGCTACAATGAGCAGTTCTTC.

The CDR3 sequence: CASTSQGTRTDTQYF. The CDR3 nucleotides read TGTGCCAGCACCTCCCAGGGGACCCGCACAGATACGCAGTATTTT. The rearrangement links TRBV2 to TRBJ2-3, with a tentative D call TRBD1 (6 bases). Trimming removed 7 bases from V and 1 base from J, with 15 bases in between. The germline CDR1 and CDR2 sequences are SNHLY and FYNNEI. This CDR3 is 15 amino acids long.

The gene calls are TRBV2 and TRBJ1-1; D gene ambiguous. Germline CDR1 is SNHLY and CDR2 is FYNNEI. The CDR3 sequence is 14 residues long. Trimming left V 0 bases short and J 7 bases short, with 12 bases between. Here the CDR3 DNA reads TGTGCCAGCAGTGAAGCGCTTCGGGGAAGTGAAGCTTTCTTT. Its translation is CASSEALRGSEAFF.

The sample holds a few counts of this clone. CDR3 in amino acids: CASIGKALNSTGNEKLFF. The CDR3 DNA reads TGCGCCAGCATCGGCAAAGCCCTGAATTCGACAGGAAATGAAAAACTGTTTTTT. The chain joins TRBV10-1 to TRBJ1-4; D perhaps matches TRBD1 (6 bases). CDR3 length: 18 residues. Trimming took off 7 bases at V and 5 bases at J, with 26 bases between the two ends. CDR1 WNHNN and CDR2 SYGVQD come from the germline V gene (reference sequence).

The V and J genes are TRBV30 and TRBJ1-2, with D possibly TRBD1 on 6 matching bases. The V gene lost 2 bases and the J gene lost 4 bases, with 11 bases spanning the gap. The CDR3 loop spans 13 amino acids. From germline, CDR1 is GTSNPN and CDR2 SVGIG (reference sequence). CDR3 coding DNA: TGTGCCTGGAGTTGGGGGGCCCTCTATGGCTACACCTTC. It is translated as CAWSWGALYGYTF. The whole variable domain, filled in from reference TRBV30 and TRBJ1-2, reads SQTIHQWPATLVQPVGSPLSLECTVEGTSNPNLYWYRQAAGRGLQLLFYSVGIGQISSEVPQNLSASRPQDRQFILSSKKLLLSDSGFYLCAWSWGALYGYTFGSGTRLTVV.

This chain joins TRBV7-9 and TRBJ2-7; 8 bases align to TRBD1. Germline V gene data show CDR1 as SEHNR and CDR2 as FQNEAQ (reference sequence). CDR3 size: 14 residues. V trimming: 5 bases; J trimming: 2 bases; junction bases outside the gene matches: 5. The CDR3 sequence: CASSRTQGAYEQYF. CDR3 nucleotides: TGTGCCAGCAGCCGAACACAGGGGGCCTACGAGCAGTACTTC.

CDR3 sequence reads: CASSTRSTGELFF. CDR3 bases: TGTGCCAGCAGTACTAGGAGCACCGGGGAGCTGTTTTTT. J is TRBJ2-2 and V is TRBV7-2, with TRBD2 as a possible D gene (5 bases). Per germline, CDR1 SGHTA and CDR2 FQGNSA. Trimming left V 6 bases short and J 4 bases short, with 9 bases between. CDR3 length: 13 amino acids.

The chain uses TRBV5-1 and TRBJ2-5; 7 bases are a match to TRBD2. The CDR3 is 15 amino acids. In germline, CDR1 is SGHRS, CDR2 YFSETQ. The V gene end was trimmed by 0 bases and the J gene end by 5 bases; junction bases not matched to a gene: 7. CDR3 loop: CASSLEGGITETQYF. The CDR3 DNA reads TGCGCCAGCAGCTTGGAGGGAGGGATAACGGAGACCCAGTACTTC.

CDR3 in DNA: TGTGCCAGCAGCTATCTAGGGGGAGAGACCCAGTACTTC. Encoded protein: CASSYLGGETQYF. The V and J genes are TRBV7-2 and TRBJ2-5; D is perhaps TRBD1 (6 bases). The germline gives CDR1 SGHTA, CDR2 FQGNSA. V lost 4 bases, J lost 4 bases, and 10 bases lay in between. The CDR3 sequence is 13 residues long.

In this sample, this clone turned up once. V is TRBV5-1 and J is TRBJ1-3, with D perhaps TRBD1 (6 bases). With 2 bases removed from V and 3 bases from J, the gap between germline ends came to 12 bases. The CDR3 runs 15 residues. Germline-derived CDR1 and CDR2 are SGHRS and YFSETQ. The CDR3 protein is CASSFNREGGNTIYF. As DNA, the CDR3 is TGCGCCAGCAGCTTTAACAGGGAGGGTGGAAACACCATATATTTT. Based on the CDR3 plus reference TRBV5-1 and TRBJ1-3, the full variable domain is KAGVTQTPRYLIKTRGQQVTLSCSPISGHRSVSWYQQTPGQGLQFLFEYFSETQRNKGNFPGRFSGRQFSNSRSEMNVSTLELGDSALYLCASSFNREGGNTIYFGEGSWLTVV.

This clone was seen more than once but under ten times. This sequence joins TRBV7-9 and TRBJ1-4; D unresolved. The CDR3 is made up of 14 amino acids. Germline CDR1 and CDR2: SEHNR and FQNEAQ (reference sequence). The V gene lost 5 bases and the J gene lost 13 bases, with 20 bases spanning the gap. CDR3 coding DNA: TGTGCCAGCAGCACCACTCCTGGGCCACTCAGACTGTTTTTT. It encodes CASSTTPGPLRLFF.

This chain links TRBV7-2 with TRBJ2-7; TRBD2 agrees at 11 bases. This CDR3 spans 15 amino acids. J gave up 7 bases and V 4 bases, and 9 bases lay outside the gene matches. Germline V gene data show CDR1 as SGHTA and CDR2 as FQGNSA. The CDR3 sequence is CASSSIAGGQGEQYF. CDR3 nucleotides: TGTGCCAGCAGCTCTATAGCGGGGGGGCAGGGAGAGCAGTACTTC.

The chain combines TRBV4-1 with TRBJ2-2; D not resolved. V lost 1 base to trimming and J lost 7 bases, with 4 bases between them. CDR1 is MGHRA and CDR2 is YSYEKL in the germline V gene. CDR3 length: 12 residues. Here the CDR3 DNA reads TGCGCCAGCAGCCAAGTCAGCGGGGAGCTGTTTTTT. Protein: CASSQVSGELFF.

The gene calls are TRBV7-2 and TRBJ2-7; D is possibly TRBD2 (6 bases). From germline, CDR1 is SGHTA and CDR2 FQGNSA. This CDR3 is 15 amino acids long. Trimming took off 5 bases at V and 7 bases at J, with 21 bases between the two ends. CDR3 nucleotides: TGTGCCAGCAGCACAATAAATCCTCCGGGGGTTGAGCAGTACTTC. Translated: CASSTINPPGVEQYF.

The rearrangement links TRBV7-3 to TRBJ2-5, with 9 bases that match TRBD2. With 4 bases clipped from V and 1 base from J, the junction kept 10 bases outside the gene matches. Germline CDR1 reads SGHTA; CDR2 reads FQGTGA. The CDR3 is 17 amino acids. The CDR3 is CASSSRWGTSTQETQYF. The CDR3 bases are TGTGCCAGCAGCTCCCGGTGGGGGACTAGCACCCAAGAGACCCAGTACTTC. Together with reference TRBV7-3 and TRBJ2-5, the CDR3 gives the full variable domain: GAGVSQTPSNKVTEKGKYVELRCDPISGHTALYWYRQSLGQGPEFLIYFQGTGAADDSGLPNDRFFAVRPEGSVSTLKIQRTERGDSAVYLCASSSRWGTSTQETQYFGPGTRLLVL.

There are a few counts of this clone. V is TRBV9 and J is TRBJ1-3; TRBD1 matches at 7 bases. With V trimmed by 4 bases and J by 0 bases, 4 bases remained unmatched. Germline assignment: CDR1 SGDLS and CDR2 YYNGEE. CDR3 size: 15 residues. The CDR3 region has the DNA TGTGCCAGCAGCAAGGGGGACAGCTCTGGAAACACCATATATTTT. Its translation is CASSKGDSSGNTIYF.

This clone is a singleton in its sample. This chain joins TRBV6-5 and TRBJ1-5; 7 bases agree with TRBD1. The V and J ends lost 5 bases and 6 bases, in that order; junction bases with no gene match: 10. Germline CDR1 reads MNHEY; CDR2 reads SVGAGI. The CDR3 runs 15 residues. In nucleotides, the CDR3 is TGTGCCAGCAGTACCTTAACAGGGGCCGGTCAGCCCCAGCATTTT. Amino acids: CASSTLTGAGQPQHF.

This chain connects TRBV4-1 to TRBJ1-2, with D possibly being TRBD1 (5 bases). This CDR3 is 18 amino acids long. V lost 1 base to trimming and J lost 4 bases, with 22 bases between them. CDR1 is MGHRA and CDR2 is YSYEKL in the germline V gene. CDR3 bases: TGCGCCAGCAGCCAAGTGGGGGGGAGACATATCTATCCCTATGGCTACACCTTC. Translating it yields CASSQVGGRHIYPYGYTF.

The chain carries TRBV30 and TRBJ2-3; TRBD2 agrees at 11 bases. This CDR3 comprises 15 residues. Germline CDR1 and CDR2: GTSNPN and SVGIG (reference sequence). Germline trimming cut 4 bases from V and 5 bases from J; bases unmatched to any gene: 8. In nucleotides, the CDR3 is TGTGCCTGGACCCTTAGCGGGGGGGCCGGAGATACGCAGTATTTT. It codes for CAWTLSGGAGDTQYF.

The V and J genes are TRBV13 and TRBJ1-2; perhaps TRBD1 as D (6 bases). The CDR3 is 16 amino acids. The ends were cut back, 3 bases at V and 0 bases at J, with 14 bases in the middle. CDR1 is PRHDT and CDR2 is FYEKMQ in the germline V gene (reference sequence). CDR3 in amino acids: CASSFRGSGANYGYTF. The CDR3 DNA reads as TGTGCCAGCAGCTTCAGGGGAAGTGGAGCTAACTATGGCTACACCTTC.

This clone has only one observation. The J gene is TRBJ1-3, the V gene TRBV6-1; D ambiguous. CDR1 is MNHNS, CDR2 SASEGT, per germline. Trimming cost V 4 bases and J 3 bases, with 4 bases left between them. This CDR3 region has 12 residues. DNA for the CDR3: TGTGCCAGCAGTGGGGGTGGAAACACCATATATTTT. Translating gives CASSGGGNTIYF.

A remark on this clone: Germline is not matched at one junction end, which may reflect a read error. The chain uses TRBV29-1 and TRBJ2-3; possible D gene TRBD2, 6 bases. Germline V gene sequence: CDR1 SQVTM, CDR2 ANQGSEA. The length of the CDR3 is 14 residues. CDR3: CSVVVGGSTGTQYF. CDR3 nucleotides: TGCAGCGTTGTTGTGGGGGGAAGCACAGGTACGCAGTATTTT.

The chain couples TRBV18 to TRBJ2-3; 11 bases match TRBD2. With V trimmed by 3 bases and J by 10 bases, 3 bases remained unmatched. CDR1 and CDR2 from the germline V gene are KGHSH and LQKENI. This CDR3 is built from 13 residues. In DNA, the CDR3 is TGTGCCAGCTCACCGCCTAGCGGGGGGCCGCAGTATTTT. Translated, it gives CASSPPSGGPQYF.

The genes are TRBV18 and TRBJ1-4; tentative D call: TRBD1 (5 bases). Germline lookup yields CDR1 KGHSH and CDR2 LQKENI. Trimming took off 4 bases at V and 5 bases at J, with 20 bases between the two ends. The CDR3 length is 17 residues. In nucleotides, the CDR3 is TGTGCCAGCTCACACTTCGGGACCTCTCGACCCAATGAAAAACTGTTTTTT. It translates to CASSHFGTSRPNEKLFF.

The chain is built from TRBV7-2 and TRBJ2-6; D possibly corresponds to TRBD1 (5 bases). Germline CDR1 reads SGHTA; CDR2 reads FQGNSA. The CDR3 consists of 18 residues. Trimming cost V 0 bases and J 0 bases, with 12 bases left between them. CDR3 sequence reads: CASSLAGRAGSGANVLTF. The DNA of the CDR3 is TGTGCCAGCAGCTTAGCGGGCAGGGCCGGCTCTGGGGCCAACGTCCTGACTTTC.

Only a few counts were recorded for this clone. CDR3 loop: CASSQDPVPLTGELFF. As DNA, the CDR3 is TGTGCCAGCAGCCAAGATCCCGTTCCACTCACCGGGGAGCTGTTTTTT. The rearrangement links TRBV4-2 to TRBJ2-2; D gene uncertain. Per germline, CDR1 LGHNA and CDR2 YNFKEQ. The CDR3 extends over 16 amino acids. With 0 bases removed from V and 4 bases from J, the gap between germline ends came to 12 bases.